The next 11 T cell receptor beta chains were all read from a single sample in a study of blood T cell repertoires in COVID-19. Clones were read by immunoSEQ multiplex PCR, and TCRdb kept only the in-frame ones, dropping some. The data show around 200,000 clones, 80% seen once. Source material: peripheral blood. These receptors all come from a woman between 65 and 79 years old with acute or convalescent COVID-19.

This chain links TRBV10-3 with TRBJ1-1; 7 nucleotides line up with TRBD1. The CDR3 spans 15 residues. With 2 bases clipped from V and 1 base from J, the junction kept 4 bases outside the gene matches. The V gene's germline CDR1 is ENHRY and CDR2 SYGVKD. As DNA, the CDR3 is TGTGCCATCAGTGAGGGGGGACAGAAGAACACTGAAGCTTTCTTT. This translates into CAISEGGQKNTEAFF.

V gene TRBV4-2 combines with J gene TRBJ2-1; 9 bases align to TRBD1. Losses at the gene ends were 1 base for V and 3 bases for J; bases not matched to a gene: 7. The CDR3 spans 17 residues. Germline CDR1 reads LGHNA; CDR2 reads YNFKEQ. The CDR3 bases are TGTGCCAGCAGCCAAGTTTGGGGACAGGGACTCTACAATGAGCAGTTCTTC. Translating it yields CASSQVWGQGLYNEQFF.

This sequence joins TRBV30 and TRBJ1-6; no reliable D call. V dropped 7 bases and J dropped 8 bases, with 21 bases sitting between them. CDR1 GTSNPN and CDR2 SVGIG come from the germline V gene (reference sequence). This CDR3 has 15 residues. The CDR3 here is CAYEVGFRGDSPLHF. The CDR3 nucleotides are TGTGCCTACGAAGTAGGTTTCCGCGGGGATTCACCCCTCCACTTT.

The sample holds one count of this clone. This rearrangement joins TRBV20-1 to TRBJ1-5; TRBD1 matches 8 bases. This CDR3 has 14 residues. The V gene end was trimmed by 3 bases and the J gene end by 6 bases; junction bases not matched to a gene: 7. CDR1 and CDR2 from the germline V gene are DFQATT and SNEGSKA (reference sequence). The CDR3 region has the DNA TGCAGTGCTAGTAGGACAGGGAGGTCTCAGCCCCAGCATTTT. It is translated as CSASRTGRSQPQHF.

V is TRBV2 and J is TRBJ2-7, with D possibly being TRBD1 (6 bases). Per germline, CDR1 SNHLY and CDR2 FYNNEI. This CDR3 comprises 15 residues. Trimming shortened V by 7 bases and J by 2 bases, and 18 bases separated the two germline ends. The chain's CDR3 is CASTMSGELAYEQYF. The CDR3 DNA reads as TGTGCCAGCACCATGTCAGGGGAATTAGCCTACGAGCAGTACTTC.

V and J are TRBV13 and TRBJ1-1, with D tentatively TRBD1 (5 bases). This CDR3 spans 21 amino acids. CDR1 PRHDT and CDR2 FYEKMQ come from the germline V gene (reference sequence). V lost 0 bases and J 1 base, leaving 27 bases between the germline ends. In DNA form, the CDR3 reads TGTGCCAGCAGCTTAGGGGGGAGATTTACTGGAGTGGGACTAGGGAACACTGAAGCTTTCTTT. Its translation is CASSLGGRFTGVGLGNTEAFF.

The chain recombines TRBV30 with TRBJ1-4; tentatively, D is TRBD1 (6 bases). The germline V and J ends were trimmed by 2 bases and 6 bases, with 7 bases remaining between them. In germline, CDR1 is GTSNPN, CDR2 SVGIG (reference sequence). The CDR3 runs 12 residues. The CDR3 reads CAWSYRDEKLFF. The DNA of the CDR3 is TGTGCCTGGAGTTACAGGGATGAAAAACTGTTTTTT.

The chain joins TRBV6-5 to TRBJ1-2, with 9 bases identical to TRBD1. This CDR3 is 14 amino acids long. With 6 bases clipped from V and 5 bases from J, the junction kept 7 bases outside the gene matches. The germline CDR1 and CDR2 sequences are MNHEY and SVGAGI. Here the CDR3 reads CASSYRQGGYGYTF. The CDR3 nucleotides are TGTGCCAGCAGCTATAGACAGGGGGGATATGGCTACACCTTC.

The chain joins TRBV5-1 to TRBJ2-2; D is perhaps TRBD2 (7 bases). The CDR3 is 18 amino acids. The germline V gene encodes CDR1 SGHRS and CDR2 YFSETQ. With 0 bases removed from V and 5 bases from J, the gap between germline ends came to 20 bases. In DNA, the CDR3 is TGCGCCAGCAGCTTGGAGCTTGGTGGGGGGGCCGGAACCGGGGAGCTGTTTTTT. Protein product: CASSLELGGGAGTGELFF.

The rearrangement joins TRBV10-2 to TRBJ1-6, with 8 positions matching TRBD1. Trimming took 2 bases from V and 7 from J; bases not matched to a gene: 4. CDR3 length: 15 amino acids. The germline gives CDR1 WSHSY, CDR2 SAAADI. The CDR3 protein is CASSEQQGGNSPLHF. In DNA, the CDR3 is TGCGCCAGCAGTGAGCAACAGGGGGGGAATTCACCCCTCCACTTT.

This clone was counted between two and nine times. The rearrangement links TRBV10-3 to TRBJ1-6; 7 bases agree with TRBD1. V trimming: 6 bases; J trimming: 5 bases; junction bases outside the gene matches: 4. Germline-derived CDR1 and CDR2 are ENHRY and SYGVKD. This CDR3 contains 14 residues. The CDR3 bases are TGTGCCATCAGCACTGGACAGGATAATTCACCCCTCCACTTT. It yields the protein CAISTGQDNSPLHF.